A selection of T cell receptor beta chains follows, all from one sample in a study of blood T cell repertoires in COVID-19. The assay was immunoSEQ multiplex PCR, and TCRdb's table has in-frame clones only and misses some. The data show 200,000 to 250,000 clones, with about four fifths seen just once and around 2% held by the top ten. Material: peripheral blood. These receptors all stem from an older woman with acute or convalescent COVID-19. Both conserved end residues are part of each CDR3. Fields, in order: CDR3 protein, CDR3 DNA, J gene, V gene, clone size, D gene. The D gene is left open where the match is weak. Expanded clones are given a class, and other clones once, few, many or no size at all.

CDR3: CASSLSEFGSYEQYF; DNA: TGTGCCAGCTCACTGTCGGAGTTTGGGTCCTACGAGCAGTACTTC; J: TRBJ2-7; V: TRBV18; size: .; D: .
CDR3: CASSSTGGAGTGELFF; DNA: TGTGCCAGCAGTTCCACAGGGGGCGCGGGCACCGGGGAGCTGTTTTTT; J: TRBJ2-2; V: TRBV28; size: .; D: TRBD1
CDR3: CASSLGDRIIDGYTF; DNA: TGCGCCAGCAGCTTGGGGGACAGGATTATTGATGGCTACACCTTC; J: TRBJ1-2; V: TRBV5-1; size: .; D: TRBD1
CDR3: CASSPSGNTEAFF; DNA: TGTGCCAGCAGCCCCTCAGGGAACACTGAAGCTTTCTTT; J: TRBJ1-1; V: TRBV3-1/TRBV3-2; size: .; D: .
CDR3: CAWKSRSGQRYNEQFF; DNA: TGTGCCTGGAAATCGCGTTCGGGACAGCGCTACAATGAGCAGTTCTTC; J: TRBJ2-1; V: TRBV30; size: .; D: TRBD1
CDR3: CASSLGGAFNSPLHF; DNA: TGTGCCAGCAGTTTAGGCGGGGCTTTTAATTCACCCCTCCACTTT; J: TRBJ1-6; V: TRBV27; size: .; D: .
CDR3: CATSASGGANNEQFF; DNA: TGTGCCACCAGTGCTAGCGGGGGGGCAAACAATGAGCAGTTCTTC; J: TRBJ2-1; V: TRBV24-1; size: once; D: TRBD2
CDR3: CASGGPRGGELFF; DNA: TGTGCCAGCGGGGGACCCCGGGGGGGGGAGCTGTTTTTT; J: TRBJ2-2; V: TRBV2; size: .; D: .
CDR3: CASSFAGEAFF; DNA: TGTGCCAGCAGTTTTGCAGGGGAAGCTTTCTTT; J: TRBJ1-1; V: TRBV12-3/TRBV12-4; size: .; D: .
CDR3: CASKTSADTQYF; DNA: TGTGCCAGCAAGACTAGCGCAGATACGCAGTATTTT; J: TRBJ2-3; V: TRBV25-1; size: .; D: TRBD2